The clone carrying this T cell receptor (beta chain) occurred many times. The sample originates from a study of T-cell reconstitution after alpha-beta-depleted transplantation in children. Preparing the TCRbeta library involved the use of unique molecular identifiers. A single record per CDR3 protein comes from TCRdb applying MiXCR to the PCR reads. The data contain about 200,000 distinct CDR3 sequences, less than 15% of them singletons. The CDR3 length is 14 residues. CDR1 WSHSY and CDR2 SAAADI come from the germline V gene. With 8 bases clipped from V and 9 bases from J, the junction kept 10 bases outside the gene matches.

V usage is TRBV10-2 and J usage is TRBJ2-1; 10 bases are a match to TRBD2. Source: PBMCs from the stem cell graft donor, taken from the stem cell graft. The receptor was isolated from a human donor who donated a stem cell graft to a child with acute lymphoblastic leukemia. The CDR3 nucleotides read TGCGCCAGCGCGGTGCTAGCGGGAGTTAGTGAGCAGTTCTTC. Its translation is CASAVLAGVSEQFF.